This T cell receptor (beta chain) was sequenced during a study of cytomegalovirus exposure and HLA in healthy donors. Researchers ran the PCR with 60 Vbeta and 13 Jbeta primers. TCRdb keeps only in-frame clones here, not all; method: immunoSEQ multiplex PCR. The sample holds over 250,000 clones, roughly 88% seen once. This CDR3 spans 16 amino acids. Looked up from germline, CDR1 is LGHNA and CDR2 is YSLEER. Trimming cost V 0 bases and J 6 bases; bases outside gene matches: 6. V gene TRBV4-3 combines with J gene TRBJ2-1; 9 bases match TRBD2. Sample: PBMCs. This TCR came from a man aged 40-50 years in good health and CMV-seropositive. The CDR3 DNA follows: TGCGCCAGCAGCCAAGATAGGGGACTAGCTGCCAATGAGCAGTTCTTC. It codes for CASSQDRGLAANEQFF.